This TCR beta chain comes out of a study of blood T cell repertoires in COVID-19. Overall study context: T cells, B-cell-depleted T cells, or PBMCs supplied cDNA or gDNA.

Repertoires were generated with immunoSEQ multiplex PCR, while TCRdb's copy carries only in-frame clones and drops some. Of some 200,000 clones listed, about 81% were seen once; the top ten hold about 9.3%. V was clipped by 1 base and J by 1 base, with 7 bases between them. Germline values: CDR1 SGHAT, CDR2 FQNNGV. This CDR3 has 14 residues. Individuals aged roughly 18 to 95 years were recruited from roughly 22 US areas. Cohorts were based on clinical histories the participants reported. What the recovered Cohort 3 donors had was two negative PCRs, clearance, or symptom resolution. This clonotype originated in a man in his forties who had recovered from COVID-19. The sequenced sample was PBMCs or T cells enriched from blood (not recorded which). The rearrangement links TRBV11-2 to TRBJ1-1; no clear D. The CDR3: CASSLVGGNTEAFF. Written as DNA, the CDR3 is TGTGCCAGCAGCTTAGTCGGAGGGAACACTGAAGCTTTCTTT.